Listed below are T cell receptor beta chains from one sample, sequenced in a study of blood T cell repertoires in COVID-19. Sequencing was performed with immunoSEQ multiplex PCR; in TCRdb, only in-frame clones are kept and a portion is missing. The data show around 200,000 clones, with 80% to 90% seen just once and more than 3% held by the top ten. Sequencing used peripheral blood. The source is a man aged 60 to 69 with acute or convalescent COVID-19. The CDR3 runs from the conserved cysteine through the conserved F or W. The order of the fields is J gene, CDR3 length, V gene, clone size, CDR3 protein. Where a row states a size, it is once, few, many or the class of an expanded clone; other rows omit it.

TRBJ2-2 18 TRBV24-1 NA CATSDSRRASLGAGELFF
TRBJ2-7 12 TRBV27 once CASTMSSYEQYF
TRBJ2-1 15 TRBV7-9 NA CASSWDRGGGNEQFF
TRBJ2-5 13 TRBV29-1 NA CSVPGQGGETQYF
TRBJ1-4 15 TRBV19 NA CASSKRGRGGEKLFF
TRBJ2-1 16 TRBV6-1 NA CASSEAGGPQRNEQFF
TRBJ2-2 14 TRBV14 NA CASSQSHRTGELFF
TRBJ2-7 16 TRBV7-9 NA CASWDSDHGTRDEQYF
TRBJ2-7 12 TRBV6-5 NA CAGSRGVGEQYF
TRBJ1-6 14 TRBV6-5 once CATQGGSYNSPLHF
TRBJ2-2 14 TRBV6-5 NA CASSRTSNTGELFF
TRBJ1-5 14 TRBV6-5 NA CASLLLGGRQPQHF
TRBJ2-3 15 TRBV28 once CASSLGGGGGHTQYF
TRBJ2-2 15 TRBV9 many CASSVDGSNTGELFF
TRBJ1-5 13 TRBV6-1 NA CASSEARNQPQHF
TRBJ2-1 15 TRBV28 NA CASSLGQGRGNEQFF
TRBJ2-7 15 TRBV4-2 NA CASSQRQGSVREQYF
TRBJ1-6 16 TRBV10-3 NA CAISESGQGASSPLHF